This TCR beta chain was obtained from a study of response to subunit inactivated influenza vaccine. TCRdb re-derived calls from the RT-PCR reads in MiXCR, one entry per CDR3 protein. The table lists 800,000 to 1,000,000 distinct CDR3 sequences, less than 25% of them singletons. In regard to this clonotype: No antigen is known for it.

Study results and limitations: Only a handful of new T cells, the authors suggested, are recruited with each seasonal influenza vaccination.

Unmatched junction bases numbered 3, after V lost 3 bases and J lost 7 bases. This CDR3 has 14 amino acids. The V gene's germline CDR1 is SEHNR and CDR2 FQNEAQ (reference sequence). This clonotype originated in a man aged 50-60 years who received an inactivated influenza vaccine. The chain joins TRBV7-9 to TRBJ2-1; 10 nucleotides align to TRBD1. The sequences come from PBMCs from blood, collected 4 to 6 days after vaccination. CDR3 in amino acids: CASSLRGQGNEQFF. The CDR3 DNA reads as TGTGCCAGCAGCTTGAGGGGACAGGGGAATGAGCAGTTCTTC.